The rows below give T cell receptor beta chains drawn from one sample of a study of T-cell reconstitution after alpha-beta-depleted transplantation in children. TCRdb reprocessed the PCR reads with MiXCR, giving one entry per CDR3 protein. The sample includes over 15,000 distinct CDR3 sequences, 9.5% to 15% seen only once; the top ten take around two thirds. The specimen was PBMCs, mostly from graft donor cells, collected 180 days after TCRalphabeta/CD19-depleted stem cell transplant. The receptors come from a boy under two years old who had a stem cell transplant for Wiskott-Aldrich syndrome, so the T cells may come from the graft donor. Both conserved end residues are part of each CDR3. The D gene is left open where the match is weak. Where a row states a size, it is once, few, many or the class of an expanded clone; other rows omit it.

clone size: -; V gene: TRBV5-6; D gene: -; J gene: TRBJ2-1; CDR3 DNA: TGTGCCAGCAGCTTGCTCCCCGGGAGTCATTCCTACAATGAGCAGTTCTTC; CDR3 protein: CASSLLPGSHSYNEQFF
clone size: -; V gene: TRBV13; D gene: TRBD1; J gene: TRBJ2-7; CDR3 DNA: TGTGCCAGCACCCAGAGACAGGGAGAGTTCTCCTACGAGCAGTACTTC; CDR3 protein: CASTQRQGEFSYEQYF
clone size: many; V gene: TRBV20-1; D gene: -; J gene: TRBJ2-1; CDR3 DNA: TGCAGTGCTAGAGGATCCTACAATGAGCAGTTCTTC; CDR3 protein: CSARGSYNEQFF
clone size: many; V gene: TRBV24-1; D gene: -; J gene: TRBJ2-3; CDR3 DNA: TGTGCCACCAGTGAAGACGGGGCCCTTTCGCAGTATTTT; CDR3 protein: CATSEDGALSQYF
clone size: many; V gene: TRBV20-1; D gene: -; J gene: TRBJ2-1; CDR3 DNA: TGCAGTGCCACTACTCTGGATAGGAATGAGCAGTTCTTC; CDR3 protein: CSATTLDRNEQFF
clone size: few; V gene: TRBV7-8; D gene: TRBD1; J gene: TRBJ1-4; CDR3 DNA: TGTGCCAGCAGCTTTGGGACAGGGGATGAAAAACTGTTTTTT; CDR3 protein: CASSFGTGDEKLFF
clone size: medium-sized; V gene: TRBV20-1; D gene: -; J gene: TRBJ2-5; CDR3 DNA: TGCAGTGCGCTACATAAGTACCAAGAGACCCAGTACTTC; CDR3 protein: CSALHKYQETQYF
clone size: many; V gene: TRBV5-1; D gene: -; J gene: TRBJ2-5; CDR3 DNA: TGCGCCAGCAGTTTAAGGAGGGGCGTCGAAGAGACCCAGTACTTC; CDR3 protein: CASSLRRGVEETQYF
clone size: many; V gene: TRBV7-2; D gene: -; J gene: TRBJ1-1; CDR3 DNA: TGTGCCAGCAGCTTACTTTTGCTCGGGGCTTTCTTT; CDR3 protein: CASSLLLLGAFF
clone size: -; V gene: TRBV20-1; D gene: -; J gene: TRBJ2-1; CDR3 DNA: TGCAGTGCTAGAGTTTTCCTGCTAAGCTCCTACAATGAGCAGTTCTTC; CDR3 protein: CSARVFLLSSYNEQFF
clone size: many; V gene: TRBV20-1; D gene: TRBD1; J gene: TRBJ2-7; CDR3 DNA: TGCAGTGCTAGAGGTCGGCAGGGGGTTCCGGACGAGCAGTACTTC; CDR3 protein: CSARGRQGVPDEQYF
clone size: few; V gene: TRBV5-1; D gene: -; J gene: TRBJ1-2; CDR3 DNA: TGCGCCAGCAGCCAAAAAGGTGGCTATGGCTACACCTTC; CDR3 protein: CASSQKGGYGYTF
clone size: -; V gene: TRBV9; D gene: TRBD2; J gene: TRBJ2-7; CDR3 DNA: TGTGCCTTTTCGGGGCTAGCGGACTCCTACGAGCAGTACTTC; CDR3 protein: CAFSGLADSYEQYF
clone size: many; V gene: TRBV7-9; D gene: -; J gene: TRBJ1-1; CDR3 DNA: TGTGCCAGCAGGACGGGGGCGATCACTGAAGCTTTCTTT; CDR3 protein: CASRTGAITEAFF
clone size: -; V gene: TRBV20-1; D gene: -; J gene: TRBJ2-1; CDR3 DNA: TGCAGTGCTAGAGATTGGGCGGCAAGCTCCTACAATGAGCAGTTCTTC; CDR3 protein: CSARDWAASSYNEQFF
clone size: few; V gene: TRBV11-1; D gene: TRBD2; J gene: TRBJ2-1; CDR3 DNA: TGTGCCAGCAGCCCACTCTGGTGGGGGACTAGCGGGAGATATGAGCAGTTCTTC; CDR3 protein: CASSPLWWGTSGRYEQFF
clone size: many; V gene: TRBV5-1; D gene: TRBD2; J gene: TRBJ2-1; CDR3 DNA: TGCGCCAGCAGCTTGTCAAGCGGGAGCTCCTACAATGAGCAGTTCTTC; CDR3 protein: CASSLSSGSSYNEQFF
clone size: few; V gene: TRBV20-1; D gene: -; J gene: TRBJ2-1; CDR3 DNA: TGCAGCGCACGTCGGACCCAGAGCTCCTACAATGAGCAGTTCTTC; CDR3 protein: CSARRTQSSYNEQFF
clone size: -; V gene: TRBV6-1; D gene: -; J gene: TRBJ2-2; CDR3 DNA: TGTGCCAGCGTAAAAGGGACACCGAACACCGGGGAGCTGTTTTTT; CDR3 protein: CASVKGTPNTGELFF
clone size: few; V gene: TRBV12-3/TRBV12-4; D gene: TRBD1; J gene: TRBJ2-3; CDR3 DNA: TGTGCCAGCAGGCAAACAGGGGGCGCCCCAGATACGCAGTATTTT; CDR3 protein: CASRQTGGAPDTQYF
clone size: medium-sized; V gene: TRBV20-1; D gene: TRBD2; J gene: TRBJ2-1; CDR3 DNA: TGCAGTGCTAGAGTTCTAGCGGGAGGGCCGAGAAGCTCCTACAATGAGCAGTTCTTC; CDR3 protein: CSARVLAGGPRSSYNEQFF
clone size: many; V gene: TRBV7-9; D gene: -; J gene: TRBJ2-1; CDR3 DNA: TGTGCCAGCAGCCCAGGCAGGGGTTTTGGTGAGCAGTTCTTC; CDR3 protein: CASSPGRGFGEQFF
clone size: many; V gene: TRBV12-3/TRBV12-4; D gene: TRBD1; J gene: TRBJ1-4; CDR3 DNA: TGTGCCAGCAGTTTGGGACAGGGGGTGGAGAGGGAAAAACTGTTTTTT; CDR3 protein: CASSLGQGVEREKLFF
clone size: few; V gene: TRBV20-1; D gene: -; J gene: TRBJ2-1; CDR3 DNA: TGCAGTGCTGGGGTTGGTAGTCTCTACAATGAGCAGTTCTTC; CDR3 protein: CSAGVGSLYNEQFF
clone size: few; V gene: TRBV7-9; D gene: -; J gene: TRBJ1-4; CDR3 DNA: TGTGCCAGCAGCTTAGTCGGGGGGGGGGAAAAACTGTTTTTT; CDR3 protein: CASSLVGGGEKLFF
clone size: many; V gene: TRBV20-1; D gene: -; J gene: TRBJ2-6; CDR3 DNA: TGCAGTGCTAGAGTCGGCAGCCTTTCTGGGGCCAACGTCCTGACTTTC; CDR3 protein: CSARVGSLSGANVLTF
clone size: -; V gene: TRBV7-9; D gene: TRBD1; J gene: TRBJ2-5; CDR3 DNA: TGTGCCAGCAGCTTCGGAACAGGGGTTTCGGGAGAGACCCAGTACTTC; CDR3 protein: CASSFGTGVSGETQYF
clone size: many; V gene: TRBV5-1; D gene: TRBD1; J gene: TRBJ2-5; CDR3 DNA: TGCGCCAGCTGCTGGACAGGCCCAGAGACCCAGTACTTC; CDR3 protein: CASCWTGPETQYF
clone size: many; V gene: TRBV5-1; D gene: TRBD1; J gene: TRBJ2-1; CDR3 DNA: TGCGCCAGCAGCTTGGACGGGACAGGGTCCAATTACAATGAGCAGTTCTTC; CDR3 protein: CASSLDGTGSNYNEQFF
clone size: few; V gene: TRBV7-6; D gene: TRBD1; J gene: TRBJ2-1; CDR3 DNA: TGTGCCAGCAGCTTACATCCAACCGGACAGGGCTACAATGAGCAGTTCTTC; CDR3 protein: CASSLHPTGQGYNEQFF
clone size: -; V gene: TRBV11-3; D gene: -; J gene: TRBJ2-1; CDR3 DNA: TGTGCCAGCAGCTTAGATCCCCACCCTGGGAATGAGCAGTTCTTC; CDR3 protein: CASSLDPHPGNEQFF
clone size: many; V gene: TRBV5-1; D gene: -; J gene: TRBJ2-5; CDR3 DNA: TGCGCCAGCAGCTATGACTCGGACTTCCGCCAAGAGACCCAGTACTTC; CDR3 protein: CASSYDSDFRQETQYF
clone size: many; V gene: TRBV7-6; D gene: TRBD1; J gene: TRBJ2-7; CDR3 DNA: TGTGCCAGCAGCTTAGCCCCCGGGACAGTCTACGAGCAGTACTTC; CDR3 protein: CASSLAPGTVYEQYF
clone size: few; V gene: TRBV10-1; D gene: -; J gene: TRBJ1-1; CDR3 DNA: TGCGCCAGCAGTAATATTGGATTGACGGGGAAAACTGAAGCTTTCTTT; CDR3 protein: CASSNIGLTGKTEAFF
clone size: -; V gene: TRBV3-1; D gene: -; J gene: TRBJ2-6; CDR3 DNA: TGTGCCAGCAGCCAAAGGGCCTACTCTGGGGCCAACGTCCTGACTTTC; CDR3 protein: CASSQRAYSGANVLTF
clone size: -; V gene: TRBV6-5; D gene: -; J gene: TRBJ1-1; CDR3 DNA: TGTGCCAGCAGTTACGGGGGTTCCACTGAAGCTTTCTTT; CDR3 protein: CASSYGGSTEAFF
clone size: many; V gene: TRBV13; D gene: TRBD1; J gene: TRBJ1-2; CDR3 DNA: TGTGCCAGCAGCTTGGGACAGAACTATGGCTACACCTTC; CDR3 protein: CASSLGQNYGYTF
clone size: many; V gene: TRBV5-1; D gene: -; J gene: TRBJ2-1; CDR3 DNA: TGCGCCAGCAGCTTGGCGGGCGGCGACAATGAGCAGTTCTTC; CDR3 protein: CASSLAGGDNEQFF
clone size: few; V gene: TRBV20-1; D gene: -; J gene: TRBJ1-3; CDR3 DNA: TGCAGTGCTAGAGAGCAGGGGCCTGGAAACACCATATATTTT; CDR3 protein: CSAREQGPGNTIYF
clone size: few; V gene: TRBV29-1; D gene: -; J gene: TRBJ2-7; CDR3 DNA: TGCAGCGTTGAAAAGGACGTATCGGACGAGCAGTACTTC; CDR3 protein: CSVEKDVSDEQYF
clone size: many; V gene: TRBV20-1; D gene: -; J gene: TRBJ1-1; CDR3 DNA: TGCAGTGCTAGAGCGGGGCCGAGGGCTTTCTTT; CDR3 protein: CSARAGPRAFF
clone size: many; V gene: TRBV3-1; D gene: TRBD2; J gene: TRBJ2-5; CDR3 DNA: TGTGCCAGCAGCCAAGAGTCGCCCCTAGCGGGGGGGGAGACCCAGTACTTC; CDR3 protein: CASSQESPLAGGETQYF
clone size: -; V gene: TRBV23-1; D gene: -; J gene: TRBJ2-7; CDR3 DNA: TGCGCCAGCAGTCAATCTCTGGCTACCTACGAGCAGTACTTC; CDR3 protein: CASSQSLATYEQYF
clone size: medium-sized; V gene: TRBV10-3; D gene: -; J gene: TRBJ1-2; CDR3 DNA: TGTGCCATCAGTGAGTATGGAGCAGCGTACACCTTC; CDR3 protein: CAISEYGAAYTF
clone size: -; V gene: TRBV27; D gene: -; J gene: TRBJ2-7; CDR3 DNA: TGCACCAGCAGTTGTGGAGGGGGAGACGAGCAGTACTTC; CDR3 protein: CTSSCGGGDEQYF
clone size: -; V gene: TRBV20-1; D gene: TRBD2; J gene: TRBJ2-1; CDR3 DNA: TGCAGTGCTACCACTCCGAAACTAGCGGGAGCATACAATGAGCAGTTCTTC; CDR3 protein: CSATTPKLAGAYNEQFF
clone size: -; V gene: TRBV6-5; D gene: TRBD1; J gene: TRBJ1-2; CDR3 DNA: TGTGCCAGCAGTTACGCGGGACAGGCCCCTAACTATGGCTACACCTTC; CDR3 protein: CASSYAGQAPNYGYTF
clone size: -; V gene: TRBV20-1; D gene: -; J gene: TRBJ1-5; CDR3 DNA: TGCAGTGCTCCGCCGGCACATAGCAATCAGCCCCAGCATTTT; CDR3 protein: CSAPPAHSNQPQHF
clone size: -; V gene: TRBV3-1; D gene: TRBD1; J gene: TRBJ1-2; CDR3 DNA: TGTGCCAGCAGCCCTGCCTCGGACAGGGGCTACACCTTC; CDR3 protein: CASSPASDRGYTF
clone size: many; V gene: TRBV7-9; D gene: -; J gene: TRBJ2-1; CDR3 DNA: TGTGCCAGCAATGGTGATGAGCAGTTCTTC; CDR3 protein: CASNGDEQFF
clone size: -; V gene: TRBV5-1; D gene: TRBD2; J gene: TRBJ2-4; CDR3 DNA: TGCGCCAGCAGCCTTACGACTAGCGGGAGGGCCGGGGACAAAAACATTCAGTACTTC; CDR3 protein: CASSLTTSGRAGDKNIQYF
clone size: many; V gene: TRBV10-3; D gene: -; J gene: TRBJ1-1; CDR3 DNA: TGTGCCATCAACTCGTTCGGGGGGGCGCCCAACACTGAAGCTTTCTTT; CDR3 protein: CAINSFGGAPNTEAFF
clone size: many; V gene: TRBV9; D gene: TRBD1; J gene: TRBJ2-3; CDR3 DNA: TGTGCCAGCAGCGTAACAGGGGGGAGCACAGATACGCAGTATTTT; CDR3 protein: CASSVTGGSTDTQYF
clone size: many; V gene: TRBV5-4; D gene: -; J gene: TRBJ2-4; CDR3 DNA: TGTGCCAGCAGCTTTGCAGGTGGCAAAAACATTCAGTACTTC; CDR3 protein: CASSFAGGKNIQYF